What follows are 32 T cell receptor beta chains derived from one specimen sequenced in a study of T cell repertoires in cytomegalovirus infection. TCRdb recomputed calls from the reads with MiXCR, one row per CDR3 protein. The sample contains about 180,000 distinct CDR3 sequences, roughly an eighth of which appear only once. The specimen sequenced was PBMCs. The receptors were sampled from a human donor in good health (CMV status not recorded). Some clones in this sample may be carry-over from other donors' samples.

This clonotype was picked up a small number of times. The chain uses TRBV6-5 and TRBJ2-3; TRBD2 might be the D (5 bases). CDR3 size: 13 residues. The V and J ends lost 5 bases and 5 bases respectively, with 11 bases between them. Germline V gene lookup returns CDR1 MNHEY and CDR2 SVGAGI. CDR3 region: CASSPWERDTQYF. CDR3 in DNA: TGTGCCAGCAGTCCCTGGGAGAGAGATACGCAGTATTTT.

This clonotype was observed a handful of times. This sequence joins TRBV29-1 and TRBJ1-3; no definite D call. Per germline, CDR1 SQVTM and CDR2 ANQGSEA. This CDR3 region has 13 residues. V was pared by 2 bases and J by 2 bases, with 7 bases between. CDR3: CSVELGTGNTIYF. In DNA, the CDR3 is TGCAGCGTTGAATTAGGGACTGGAAACACCATATATTTT.

This clonotype has more than one count but fewer than ten. V and J are TRBV7-9 and TRBJ2-7; D not resolved. The V and J ends lost 5 bases and 4 bases respectively, with 18 bases between them. There are 15 residues in the CDR3. Germline loops: CDR1 SEHNR, CDR2 FQNEAQ (reference sequence). CDR3 residues: CASSPLSVFLYEQYF. CDR3 DNA: TGTGCCAGCAGCCCCCTATCGGTTTTTTTATACGAGCAGTACTTC.

This clonotype was counted many times. This chain connects TRBV7-7 to TRBJ2-5, with D unresolved. The CDR3 spans 15 residues. Trimming removed 5 bases from V and 1 base from J, with 14 bases in between. CDR1 and CDR2 from the germline V gene are SSHAT and FNYEAQ (reference sequence). The CDR3 reads CASSPNEGLQETQYF. In DNA, the CDR3 is TGTGCCAGCAGCCCTAACGAAGGGCTCCAAGAGACCCAGTACTTC.

This clonotype has only a few counts. The chain has TRBV6-5 and TRBJ1-2, with 9 bases matching TRBD1. Germline V gene data show CDR1 as MNHEY and CDR2 as SVGAGI. The CDR3 is 14 amino acids. With 0 bases clipped from V and 8 bases from J, the junction kept 4 bases outside the gene matches. This chain's CDR3 is CASSYSTGGRGYTF. CDR3 DNA sequence: TGTGCCAGCAGTTACTCGACAGGGGGTAGGGGCTACACCTTC.

There are a few counts of this clonotype. V usage is TRBV28 and J usage is TRBJ2-1; 14 nucleotides match TRBD2. CDR3 size: 15 residues. V gave up 5 bases and J gave up 8 bases; unmatched junction bases: 5. Per germline, CDR1 MDHEN and CDR2 SYDVKM. This chain's CDR3 is CASSRLAGGRDEQFF. Written as DNA, the CDR3 is TGTGCCAGCAGTAGACTAGCGGGAGGGCGGGATGAGCAGTTCTTC. The variable domain in full, completed from reference TRBV28 and TRBJ2-1, reads DVKVTQSSRYLVKRTGEKVFLECVQDMDHENMFWYRQDPGLGLRLIYFSYDVKMKEKGDIPEGYSVSREKKERFSLILESASTNQTSMYLCASSRLAGGRDEQFFGPGTRLTVL.

The sample holds many counts of this clonotype. This chain uses TRBV7-8 with TRBJ1-5; the match to TRBD1 covers 7 bases. Germline V gene data show CDR1 as SGHVS and CDR2 as FQNEAQ. V dropped 3 bases and J dropped 6; count of bases not matched to a gene: 8. The CDR3 runs to 15 residues. The CDR3 nucleotides are TGTGCCAGCAGCTTTGGAGACAGGGAAGGTCAGCCCCAGCATTTT. The encoded protein is CASSFGDREGQPQHF.

This clonotype was recorded many times. V usage is TRBV7-2 and J usage is TRBJ1-5; D perhaps matches TRBD1 (6 bases). Deletions cut 3 bases from V and 4 bases from J, with 13 bases between. Germline V gene lookup returns CDR1 SGHTA and CDR2 FQGNSA. This CDR3 is 15 amino acids long. DNA for the CDR3: TGTGCCAGCAGCTTTAACGGGGGCGGGAATCAGCCCCAGCATTTT. Translating it yields CASSFNGGGNQPQHF.

This clonotype was detected ten times or more. The rearrangement links TRBV28 to TRBJ2-7; D tentatively fits TRBD1 or TRBD2 (5 bases each). Trimming stripped 2 bases from V and 3 bases from J, with 8 bases between. This CDR3 region has 13 residues. CDR1 MDHEN and CDR2 SYDVKM come from the germline V gene. DNA for the CDR3: TGTGCCAGCAGTTTAGTGGGGGTCTACGAGCAGTACTTC. Its protein is CASSLVGVYEQYF.

Points on this clonotype: One base away lies a much larger clone, so this may be a sequencing read error. The rearrangement links TRBV7-9 to TRBJ1-1; 7 bases are a match to TRBD1. The CDR3 is 14 residues long. CDR1 is SEHNR, CDR2 FQNEAQ, per germline (reference sequence). Trimming cost V 5 bases and J 7 bases; bases outside gene matches: 10. CDR3 protein: CASSIEQGSGEAFF. The CDR3 DNA follows: TGTGCCAGCAGCATTGAACAGGGGAGTGGTGAAGCTTTCTTT. The full variable domain, completed using reference TRBV7-9 and TRBJ1-1, is DTGVSQNPRHKITKRGQNVTFRCDPISEHNRLYWYRQTLGQGPEFLTYFQNEAQLEKSRLLSDRFSAERPKGSFSTLEIQRTEQGDSAMYLCASSIEQGSGEAFFGQGTRLTVV.

V gene TRBV27 combines with J gene TRBJ2-1; 7 bases align to TRBD2. The V and J ends lost 1 base and 3 bases, in that order; junction bases with no gene match: 3. In germline, CDR1 is MNHEY, CDR2 SMNVEV (reference sequence). The CDR3 extends over 15 amino acids. The CDR3: CASSLLLAVYNEQFF. CDR3 DNA sequence: TGTGCCAGCAGTTTATTGCTAGCGGTCTACAATGAGCAGTTCTTC.

This clonotype occurred a few times. The chain has TRBV18 and TRBJ2-7; TRBD1 agrees at 9 bases. V lost 4 bases, J lost 2 bases, and 6 bases stayed unmatched. The CDR3 is 15 residues long. Germline CDR1 and CDR2: KGHSH and LQKENI. CDR3 in amino acids: CASSLTGTGPYEQYF. The CDR3 DNA is TGTGCCAGCTCACTTACCGGGACAGGGCCCTACGAGCAGTACTTC. Full variable domain (remainder filled in from reference TRBV18 and TRBJ2-7): NAGVMQNPRHLVRRRGQEARLRCSPMKGHSHVYWYRQLPEEGLKFMVYLQKENIIDESGMPKERFSAEFPKEGPSILRIQQVVRGDSAAYFCASSLTGTGPYEQYFGPGTRLTVT.

The chain carries TRBV19 and TRBJ2-1; D could derive from TRBD1 or TRBD2 (5 bases each). CDR1 is LNHDA and CDR2 is SQIVND in the germline V gene (reference sequence). V was clipped by 3 bases and J by 4 bases, with 13 bases between them. The CDR3 runs 15 residues. The CDR3 is CASSMDRDGYNEQFF. CDR3 coding DNA: TGTGCCAGTAGTATGGACCGGGACGGATACAATGAGCAGTTCTTC. Supplemented by reference TRBV19 and TRBJ2-1, the full variable domain reads DGGITQSPKYLFRKEGQNVTLSCEQNLNHDAMYWYRQDPGQGLRLIYYSQIVNDFQKGDIAEGYSVSREKKESFPLTVTSAQKNPTAFYLCASSMDRDGYNEQFFGPGTRLTVL.

The chain employs TRBV10-2 and TRBJ1-2; D uncertain. CDR1 and CDR2 from the germline V gene are WSHSY and SAAADI. V lost 3 bases to trimming and J lost 6 bases, with 8 bases between them. There are 12 residues in the CDR3. The DNA for the CDR3 is TGCGCCAGCAGTGACCCCAAGGATGGCTACACCTTC. It translates to CASSDPKDGYTF.

This clonotype was picked up a small number of times. The genes are TRBV6-2 or TRBV6-3 and TRBJ2-1, with TRBD1 identical over 8 bases. There are 14 residues in the CDR3. V was clipped by 6 bases and J by 4 bases; unmatched bases: 5. From germline, CDR1 is MNHEY and CDR2 SVGEGT. This chain's CDR3 is CASRGTGVYNEQFF. CDR3 nucleotides: TGTGCCAGCAGGGGGACAGGAGTGTACAATGAGCAGTTCTTC.

The sample holds many counts of this clonotype. The chain combines TRBV12-3 or TRBV12-4 with TRBJ1-1, with D possibly TRBD1 on 5 matching bases. Trimming removed 5 bases from V and 2 bases from J, with 15 bases in between. This CDR3 region has 15 residues. In DNA form, the CDR3 reads TGTGCCAGCAGTCCGAACAGGAGACTTAACACTGAAGCTTTCTTT. Protein product: CASSPNRRLNTEAFF.

A few counts support this clonotype. The V and J genes are TRBV27 and TRBJ1-1; 8 positions match TRBD1. The CDR3 covers 15 residues. Unmatched junction bases numbered 7, after V lost 7 bases and J lost 0 bases. CDR1 MNHEY and CDR2 SMNVEV come from the germline V gene (reference sequence). The CDR3 DNA is TGTGCCAGCAAAAGGACAGGGACTATGAACACTGAAGCTTTCTTT. Residues: CASKRTGTMNTEAFF.

The chain recombines TRBV5-8 with TRBJ1-4; D remains ambiguous. The germline CDR1 and CDR2 sequences are SGHTS and YDEGEE. V was clipped by 3 bases and J by 8 bases, with 17 bases between them. This CDR3 has 15 residues. The CDR3 nucleotides read TGTGCCAGCAGCTGGGTGGGGATGTCGATCGAAAAACTGTTTTTT. Protein product: CASSWVGMSIEKLFF.

This clonotype was counted ten times or more. The chain carries TRBV12-3 or TRBV12-4 and TRBJ1-1, with no clear D. Trimming removed 3 bases from V and 1 base from J, with 9 bases in between. The CDR3 is 14 residues long. This CDR3 is CASSFSLPNTEAFF. The CDR3 coding sequence is TGTGCCAGCAGTTTCTCCTTGCCGAACACTGAAGCTTTCTTT.

V is TRBV7-8 and J is TRBJ2-2; no reliable D call. The CDR3 covers 15 residues. Trimming removed 5 bases at V and 4 bases at J, with 14 bases between. The germline CDR1 and CDR2 sequences are SGHVS and FQNEAQ. The CDR3 DNA reads as TGTGCCAGCAGCCCCGAACGGGTTGGCACCGGGGAGCTGTTTTTT. Translating gives CASSPERVGTGELFF.

This clonotype has at least ten counts. The DNA of the CDR3 is TGTGCCAGCAGCCAAGGGACCTCGGAAGCTTTCTTT. It codes for CASSQGTSEAFF. The chain joins TRBV14 to TRBJ1-1; D is ambiguous. CDR1 is SGHDN, CDR2 FVKESK, per germline. V lost 1 base to trimming and J lost 8 bases, with 8 bases between them. The CDR3 extends over 12 amino acids.

CDR3 in amino acids: CATSREQPAGTQYF. The CDR3 nucleotides read TGTGCCACCAGCAGAGAACAGCCAGCAGGGACCCAGTACTTC. V usage is TRBV15 and J usage is TRBJ2-5, with D unresolved. The CDR3 is made up of 14 amino acids. Germline CDR1 LNHNV, CDR2 YYDKDF (reference sequence). With 0 bases removed from V and 7 bases from J, the gap between germline ends came to 12 bases.

This clonotype was seen only a few times. CDR3 nucleotides: TGTGCCATCAGTGAGTCGAATCCCATCTGGACCTTC. Amino acid sequence: CAISESNPIWTF. This chain joins TRBV10-3 and TRBJ1-2; no clear D. There are 12 residues in the CDR3. Germline assignment: CDR1 ENHRY and CDR2 SYGVKD. V was trimmed by 0 bases and J by 14 bases, leaving 13 bases between them.

This clonotype was seen at least ten times. The CDR3 bases are TGTGCCAGCAGCCTTCGCAGGGACGAGCAGTACTTC. Protein product: CASSLRRDEQYF. The J gene is TRBJ2-7, the V gene TRBV7-2, with D possibly TRBD1 on 5 matching bases. The ends were cut back, 5 bases at V and 5 bases at J, with 10 bases in the middle. Germline-derived CDR1 and CDR2 are SGHTA and FQGNSA. This CDR3 is built from 12 residues.

This clonotype has a count of ten or more. The chain is built from TRBV7-2 and TRBJ2-2; tentative D call: TRBD2 (5 bases). The CDR3 extends over 15 amino acids. V lost 2 bases and J 4 bases, leaving 11 bases between the germline ends. Germline V lookup: CDR1 SGHTA, CDR2 FQGNSA. CDR3 sequence reads: CASSLRLAGTGELFF. Written as DNA, the CDR3 is TGTGCCAGCAGCTTACGGCTAGCCGGCACCGGGGAGCTGTTTTTT.

This clonotype was recorded a few times. V is TRBV15 and J is TRBJ2-3; D gene ambiguous. The CDR3 sequence is 14 residues long. Germline V CDR1 and CDR2: LNHNV, YYDKDF (reference sequence). V was trimmed by 0 bases and J by 4 bases, leaving 8 bases between them. This CDR3 reads CATSREPVSDTQYF. CDR3 DNA sequence: TGTGCCACCAGCAGAGAACCGGTTTCAGATACGCAGTATTTT.

The genes are TRBV29-1 and TRBJ1-2, with D possibly TRBD1 on 6 matching bases. The CDR3 sequence is 12 residues long. Per the germline V gene, CDR1 is SQVTM and CDR2 is ANQGSEA. The V end lost 6 bases, the J end lost 3 bases, and 11 bases lay between the germline ends. CDR3 coding DNA: TGCAGCGTGCAGGGGCGGGACTATGGCTACACCTTC. Translating it yields CSVQGRDYGYTF.

This clonotype was found many times. This sequence joins TRBV6-2 or TRBV6-3 and TRBJ2-3, with a possible D match to TRBD2 (5 bases). CDR1 is MNHEY, CDR2 SVGEGT, per germline. The CDR3 has 16 residues. V was trimmed by 2 bases and J by 5 bases, leaving 17 bases between them. The CDR3 DNA is TGTGCCAGCAGTTACGTAGAGGGAGCCTCGAAAGATACGCAGTATTTT. Residues: CASSYVEGASKDTQYF.

The chain carries TRBV28 and TRBJ2-3; 7 nucleotides match TRBD2. Germline-derived CDR1 and CDR2 are MDHEN and SYDVKM. The CDR3 contains 17 residues. The V and J ends lost 3 bases and 2 bases, in that order; junction bases with no gene match: 11. Written as DNA, the CDR3 is TGTGCCAGCAGTTTTCCCCGAGCGGGGATATACACAGATACGCAGTATTTT. Its protein product is CASSFPRAGIYTDTQYF.

This clonotype has just a few counts. V and J are TRBV4-3 and TRBJ2-2; TRBD2 is a possible D gene (6 bases). This CDR3 has 17 amino acids. Germline V gene lookup returns CDR1 LGHNA and CDR2 YSLEER. The V gene lost 4 bases and the J gene lost 3 bases, with 18 bases spanning the gap. The chain's CDR3 is CASSLTGEGGYTGELFF. The DNA of the CDR3 is TGCGCCAGCAGCCTGACGGGCGAGGGAGGCTACACCGGGGAGCTGTTTTTT.

In this sample, this clonotype turned up a few times. The J gene is TRBJ2-2, the V gene TRBV19; 7 bases line up with TRBD1. The CDR3 loop spans 16 amino acids. J was trimmed by 0 bases and V by 3 bases; bases with no gene match: 4. Germline loops: CDR1 LNHDA, CDR2 SQIVND (reference sequence). CDR3 loop: CASSITQGANTGELFF. CDR3 DNA: TGTGCCAGTAGTATCACCCAGGGGGCGAACACCGGGGAGCTGTTTTTT.

This clonotype was counted only a few times. The J gene is TRBJ1-2, the V gene TRBV19; 8 positions match TRBD1. The CDR3 is made up of 16 amino acids. Germline values: CDR1 LNHDA, CDR2 SQIVND (reference sequence). Unmatched junction bases numbered 7, after V lost 3 bases and J lost 1 base. The DNA of the CDR3 is TGTGCCAGTAGTATGGGGGCCGGACAGGGTAACTATGGCTACACCTTC. Translation: CASSMGAGQGNYGYTF. Looking up the rest from reference TRBV19 and TRBJ1-2 gives the full variable domain: DGGITQSPKYLFRKEGQNVTLSCEQNLNHDAMYWYRQDPGQGLRLIYYSQIVNDFQKGDIAEGYSVSREKKESFPLTVTSAQKNPTAFYLCASSMGAGQGNYGYTFGSGTRLTVV.